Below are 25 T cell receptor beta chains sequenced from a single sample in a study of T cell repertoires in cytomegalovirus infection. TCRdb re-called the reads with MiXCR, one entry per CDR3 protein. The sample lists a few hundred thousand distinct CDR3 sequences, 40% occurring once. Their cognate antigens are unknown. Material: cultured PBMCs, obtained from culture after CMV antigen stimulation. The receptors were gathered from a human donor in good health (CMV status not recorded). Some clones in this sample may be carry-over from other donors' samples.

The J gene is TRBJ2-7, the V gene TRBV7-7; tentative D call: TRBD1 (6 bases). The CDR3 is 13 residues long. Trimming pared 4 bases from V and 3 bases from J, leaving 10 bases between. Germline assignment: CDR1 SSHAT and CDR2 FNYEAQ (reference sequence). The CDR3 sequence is CASSYRADYEQYF. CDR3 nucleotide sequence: TGTGCCAGCAGCTACAGGGCGGACTACGAGCAGTACTTC.

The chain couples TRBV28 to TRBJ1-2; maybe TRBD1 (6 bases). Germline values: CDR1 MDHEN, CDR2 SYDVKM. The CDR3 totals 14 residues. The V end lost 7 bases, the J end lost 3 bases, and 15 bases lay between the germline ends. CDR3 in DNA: TGTGCCAGCAAGATAGGGGGGGATCACTATGGCTACACCTTC. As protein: CASKIGGDHYGYTF.

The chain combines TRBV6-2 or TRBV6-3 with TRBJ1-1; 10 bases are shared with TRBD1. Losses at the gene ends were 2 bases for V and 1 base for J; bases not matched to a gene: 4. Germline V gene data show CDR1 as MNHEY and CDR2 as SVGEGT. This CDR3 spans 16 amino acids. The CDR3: CASSYMTGGRNTEAFF. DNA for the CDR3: TGTGCCAGCAGTTACATGACAGGGGGCCGGAACACTGAAGCTTTCTTT.

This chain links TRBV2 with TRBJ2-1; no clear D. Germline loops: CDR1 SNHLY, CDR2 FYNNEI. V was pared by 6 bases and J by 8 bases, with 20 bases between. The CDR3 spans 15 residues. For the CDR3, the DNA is TGTGCCAGCAGACTTGCGGTGGCGACGGTACATGAGCAGTTCTTC. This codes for CASRLAVATVHEQFF.

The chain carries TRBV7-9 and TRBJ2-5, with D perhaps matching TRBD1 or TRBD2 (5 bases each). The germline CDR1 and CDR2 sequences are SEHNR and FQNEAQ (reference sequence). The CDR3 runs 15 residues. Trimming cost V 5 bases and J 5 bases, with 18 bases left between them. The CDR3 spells CASSHFGGMGETQYF. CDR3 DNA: TGTGCCAGCAGCCACTTTGGGGGTATGGGGGAGACCCAGTACTTC.

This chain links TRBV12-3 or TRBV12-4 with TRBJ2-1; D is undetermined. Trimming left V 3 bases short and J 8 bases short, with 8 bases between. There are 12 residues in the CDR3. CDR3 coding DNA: TGTGCCAGCAGTTTTGGTGCTCATGAGCAGTTCTTC. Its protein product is CASSFGAHEQFF.

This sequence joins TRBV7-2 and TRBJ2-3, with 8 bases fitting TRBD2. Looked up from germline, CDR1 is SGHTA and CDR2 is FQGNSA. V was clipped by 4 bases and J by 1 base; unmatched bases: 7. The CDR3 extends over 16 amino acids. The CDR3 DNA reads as TGTGCCAGCAGCTCCCCGGGGGGGGGCCGCACAGATACGCAGTATTTT. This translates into CASSSPGGGRTDTQYF.

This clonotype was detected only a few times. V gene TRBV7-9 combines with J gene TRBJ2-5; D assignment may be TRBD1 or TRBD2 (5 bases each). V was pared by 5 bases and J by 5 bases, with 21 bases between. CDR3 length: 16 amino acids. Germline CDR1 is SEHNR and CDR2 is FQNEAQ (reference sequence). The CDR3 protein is CASSPESGRPEETQYF. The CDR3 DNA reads TGTGCCAGCAGCCCTGAGTCGGGACGCCCGGAGGAGACCCAGTACTTC.

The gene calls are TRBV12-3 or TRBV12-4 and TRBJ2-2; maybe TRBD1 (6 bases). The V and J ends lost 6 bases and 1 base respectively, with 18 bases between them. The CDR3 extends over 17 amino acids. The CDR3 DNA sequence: TGTGCCAGCAGCCTTGCCCCGACAGGACGGAACACCGGGGAGCTGTTTTTT. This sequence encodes CASSLAPTGRNTGELFF.

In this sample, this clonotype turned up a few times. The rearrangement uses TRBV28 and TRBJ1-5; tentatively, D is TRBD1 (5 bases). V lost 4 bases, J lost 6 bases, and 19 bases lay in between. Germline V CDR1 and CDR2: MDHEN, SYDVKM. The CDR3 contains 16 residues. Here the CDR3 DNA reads TGTGCCAGCAGTTCCTGGACGGGGAGGGGTCCTCAGCCCCAGCATTTT. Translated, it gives CASSSWTGRGPQPQHF.

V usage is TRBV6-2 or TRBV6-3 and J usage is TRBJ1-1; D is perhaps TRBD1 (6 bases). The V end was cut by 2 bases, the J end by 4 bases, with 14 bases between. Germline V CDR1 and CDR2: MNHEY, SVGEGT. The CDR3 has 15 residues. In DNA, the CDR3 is TGTGCCAGCAGTTACAGGGGGGCCCAGCTCACTGAAGCTTTCTTT. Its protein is CASSYRGAQLTEAFF.

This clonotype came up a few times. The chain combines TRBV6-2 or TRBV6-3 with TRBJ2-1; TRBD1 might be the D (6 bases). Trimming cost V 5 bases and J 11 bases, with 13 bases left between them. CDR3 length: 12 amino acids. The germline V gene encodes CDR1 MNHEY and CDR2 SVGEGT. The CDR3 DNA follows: TGTGCCAGCAGTCCCAGACAGGTTCAGCAGTTCTTC. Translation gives CASSPRQVQQFF.

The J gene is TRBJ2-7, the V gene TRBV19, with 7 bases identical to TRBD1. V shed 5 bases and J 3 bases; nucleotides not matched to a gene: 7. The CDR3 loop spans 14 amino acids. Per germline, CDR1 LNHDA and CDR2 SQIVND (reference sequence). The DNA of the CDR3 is TGTGCCAGTAGTGACGGGACAGACCTCTACGAGCAGTACTTC. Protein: CASSDGTDLYEQYF. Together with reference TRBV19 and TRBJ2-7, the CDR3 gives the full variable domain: DGGITQSPKYLFRKEGQNVTLSCEQNLNHDAMYWYRQDPGQGLRLIYYSQIVNDFQKGDIAEGYSVSREKKESFPLTVTSAQKNPTAFYLCASSDGTDLYEQYFGPGTRLTVT.

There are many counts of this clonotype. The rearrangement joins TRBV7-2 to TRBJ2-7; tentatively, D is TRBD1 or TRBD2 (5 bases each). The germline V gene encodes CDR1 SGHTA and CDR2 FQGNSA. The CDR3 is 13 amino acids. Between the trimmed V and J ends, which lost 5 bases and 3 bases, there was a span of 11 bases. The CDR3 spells CASSHGTGYEQYF. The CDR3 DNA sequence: TGTGCCAGCAGCCACGGGACGGGCTACGAGCAGTACTTC. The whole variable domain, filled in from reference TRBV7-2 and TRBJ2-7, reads GAGVSQSPSNKVTEKGKDVELRCDPISGHTALYWYRQSLGQGLEFLIYFQGNSAPDKSGLPSDRFSAERTGGSVSTLTIQRTQQEDSAVYLCASSHGTGYEQYFGPGTRLTVT.

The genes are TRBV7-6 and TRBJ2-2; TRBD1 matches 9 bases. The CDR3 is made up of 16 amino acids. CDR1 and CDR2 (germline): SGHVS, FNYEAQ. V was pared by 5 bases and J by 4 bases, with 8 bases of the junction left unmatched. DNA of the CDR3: TGTGCCAGCAGCCCGGGACAGGGAGTGGGCACCGGGGAGCTGTTTTTT. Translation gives CASSPGQGVGTGELFF.

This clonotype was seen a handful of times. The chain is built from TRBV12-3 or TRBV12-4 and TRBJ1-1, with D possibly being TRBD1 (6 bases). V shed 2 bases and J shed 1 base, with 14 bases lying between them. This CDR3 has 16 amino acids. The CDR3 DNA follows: TGTGCCAGCAGTTTACGGTTCGGGGGCTGGAACACTGAAGCTTTCTTT. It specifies CASSLRFGGWNTEAFF.

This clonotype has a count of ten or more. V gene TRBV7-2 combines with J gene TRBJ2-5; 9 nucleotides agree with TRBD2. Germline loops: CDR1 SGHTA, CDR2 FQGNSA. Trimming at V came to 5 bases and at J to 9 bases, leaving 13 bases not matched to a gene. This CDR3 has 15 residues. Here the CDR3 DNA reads TGTGCCAGCAGCGAGACTAGCGGAACCCGGAGGGCCCAGTACTTC. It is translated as CASSETSGTRRAQYF. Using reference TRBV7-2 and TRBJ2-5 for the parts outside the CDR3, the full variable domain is GAGVSQSPSNKVTEKGKDVELRCDPISGHTALYWYRQSLGQGLEFLIYFQGNSAPDKSGLPSDRFSAERTGGSVSTLTIQRTQQEDSAVYLCASSETSGTRRAQYFGPGTRLLVL.

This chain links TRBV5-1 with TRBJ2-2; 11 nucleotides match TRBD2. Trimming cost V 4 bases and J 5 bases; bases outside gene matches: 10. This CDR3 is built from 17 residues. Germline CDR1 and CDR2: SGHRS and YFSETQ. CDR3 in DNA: TGCGCCAGCAGCCCGAGACTAGCGGGAATGGGAACCGGGGAGCTGTTTTTT. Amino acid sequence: CASSPRLAGMGTGELFF.

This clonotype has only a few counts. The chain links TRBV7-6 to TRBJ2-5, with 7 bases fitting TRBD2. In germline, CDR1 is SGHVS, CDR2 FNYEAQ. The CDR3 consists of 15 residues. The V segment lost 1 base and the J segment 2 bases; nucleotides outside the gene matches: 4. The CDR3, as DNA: TGTGCCAGCAGCTTAGTCGCGGGAGCTCAAGAGACCCAGTACTTC. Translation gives CASSLVAGAQETQYF.

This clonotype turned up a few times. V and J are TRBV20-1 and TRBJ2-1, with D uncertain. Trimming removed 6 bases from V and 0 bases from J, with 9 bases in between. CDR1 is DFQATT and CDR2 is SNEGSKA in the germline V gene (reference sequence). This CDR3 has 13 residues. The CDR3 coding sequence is TGCAGTGCAGAGAGGAGCTCCTACAATGAGCAGTTCTTC. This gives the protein CSAERSSYNEQFF.

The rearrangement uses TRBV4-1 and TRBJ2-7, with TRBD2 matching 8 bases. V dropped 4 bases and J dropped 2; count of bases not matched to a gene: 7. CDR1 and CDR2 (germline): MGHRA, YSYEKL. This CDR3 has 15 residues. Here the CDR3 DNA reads TGCGCCAGCAGCCCGAACCCCGGGGGGGCCTACGAGCAGTACTTC. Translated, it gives CASSPNPGGAYEQYF.

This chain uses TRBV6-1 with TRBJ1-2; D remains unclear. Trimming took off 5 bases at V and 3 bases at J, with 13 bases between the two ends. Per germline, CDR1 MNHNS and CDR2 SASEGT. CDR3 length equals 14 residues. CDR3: CASSRDLLDYGYTF. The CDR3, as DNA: TGTGCCAGCAGTCGGGATCTTTTGGACTATGGCTACACCTTC.

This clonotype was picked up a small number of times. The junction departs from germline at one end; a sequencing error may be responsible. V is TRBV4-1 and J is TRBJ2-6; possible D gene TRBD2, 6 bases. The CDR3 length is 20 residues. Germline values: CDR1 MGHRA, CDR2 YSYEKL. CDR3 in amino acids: CASSQDWVAALRSGANVLTF. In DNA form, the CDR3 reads TGTGCCAGCAGCCAAGATTGGGTAGCGGCCCTGAGATCTGGGGCCAACGTCCTGACTTTC.

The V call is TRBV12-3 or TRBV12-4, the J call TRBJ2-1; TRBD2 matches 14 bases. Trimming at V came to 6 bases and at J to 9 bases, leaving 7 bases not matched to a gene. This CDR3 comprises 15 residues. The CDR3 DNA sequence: TGTGCCAGCAGCCCCTCGGGACTAGCGGGGGTTGAGCAGTTCTTC. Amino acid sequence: CASSPSGLAGVEQFF.

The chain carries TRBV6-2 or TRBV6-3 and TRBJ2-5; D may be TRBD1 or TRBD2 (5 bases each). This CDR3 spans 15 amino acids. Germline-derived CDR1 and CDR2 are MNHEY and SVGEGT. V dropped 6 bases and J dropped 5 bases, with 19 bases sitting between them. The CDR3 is CASSHRRGEKETQYF. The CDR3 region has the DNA TGTGCCAGCAGCCACAGACGAGGGGAAAAGGAGACCCAGTACTTC.